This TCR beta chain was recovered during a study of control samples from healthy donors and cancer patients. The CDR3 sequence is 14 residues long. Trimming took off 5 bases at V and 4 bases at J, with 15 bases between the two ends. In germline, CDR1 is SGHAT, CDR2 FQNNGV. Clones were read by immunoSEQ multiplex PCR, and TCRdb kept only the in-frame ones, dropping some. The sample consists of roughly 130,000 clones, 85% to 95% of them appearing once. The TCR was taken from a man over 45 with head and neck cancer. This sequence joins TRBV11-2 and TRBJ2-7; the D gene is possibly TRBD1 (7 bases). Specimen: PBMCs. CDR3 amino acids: CASSLTTGRYEQYF. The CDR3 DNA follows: TGTGCCAGCAGCCTAACGACAGGGAGGTACGAGCAGTACTTC.